This T cell receptor beta chain appears in the sequencing data of a study of T cell repertoires in aging, cancer and after chemotherapy. Background on the study: Clear clonal overlap appeared across healthy donor samples taken over several months to years.

TRB rearrangements spanning V, D and J were amplified using mixed TRB-A/B primers. TCRdb redid the calling of the multiplex PCR reads with MiXCR, one entry per CDR3 protein. The table records some 11,000 distinct CDR3 sequences, roughly 29% of them present only once. Germline CDR1 SEHNR, CDR2 FQNEAQ (reference sequence). This CDR3 is built from 14 residues. The V gene end was trimmed by 5 bases and the J gene end by 5 bases; junction bases not matched to a gene: 8. This clonotype has more than one count but fewer than ten. Amplification of TCR beta used genomic DNA extracted from peripheral blood. The receptor comes from a human donor in good health. The specimen was blood. The rearrangement joins TRBV7-9 to TRBJ1-1, with 7 bases identical to TRBD1. Here the CDR3 reads CASSLRQGGTEAFF. DNA of the CDR3: TGTGCCAGCAGCCTGCGACAGGGAGGTACTGAAGCTTTCTTT.